One and the same sample provided the 30 T cell receptor beta chains below, sequenced in a study of T cell responses to AZD1222 COVID-19 vaccine. The assay was immunoSEQ multiplex PCR, and TCRdb's table has in-frame clones only and misses some. The top ten hold roughly 10% of the sample, which has some 100,000 clones, more than 75% seen once. The sequenced sample was peripheral blood, obtained on day 0 of AZD1222 vaccination. The origin of the receptors is an adult in good health.

V gene TRBV5-8 combines with J gene TRBJ2-7, with D possibly TRBD1 on 7 matching bases. Germline V lookup: CDR1 SGHTS, CDR2 YDEGEE. The CDR3 contains 15 residues. V lost 4 bases and J 1 base, leaving 15 bases between the germline ends. CDR3 coding DNA: TGTGCCAGCAGCCGACGACAGGGAGGTTCCTACGAGCAGTACTTC. Residues: CASSRRQGGSYEQYF.

The chain is built from TRBV7-9 and TRBJ2-5; D unclear. CDR3 length: 14 residues. Between the trimmed V and J ends, which lost 0 bases and 7 bases, there was a span of 12 bases. The germline V gene encodes CDR1 SEHNR and CDR2 FQNEAQ (reference sequence). The CDR3 loop reads CASSLASEIRTQYF. The CDR3, as DNA: TGTGCCAGCAGCTTAGCATCCGAGATCCGGACCCAGTACTTC.

The chain links TRBV7-8 to TRBJ1-1; TRBD1 aligns across 7 bases. V shed 5 bases and J 2 bases; nucleotides not matched to a gene: 5. From germline, CDR1 is SGHVS and CDR2 FQNEAQ. CDR3 length: 14 amino acids. CDR3 residues: CASSQGQVNTEAFF. The CDR3 coding sequence is TGTGCCAGCAGCCAAGGACAGGTTAACACTGAAGCTTTCTTT.

The rearrangement uses TRBV6-5 and TRBJ1-4, with TRBD1 matching 7 bases. After removal of 6 bases from V and 8 bases from J, the junction contained 12 bases not matched to a gene. The CDR3 runs 15 residues. Germline V gives CDR1 MNHEY, CDR2 SVGAGI. The CDR3 nucleotides are TGTGCCAGCAGGCCGGACAGGCAATACAGCGAAAAACTGTTTTTT. It is translated as CASRPDRQYSEKLFF.

The rearrangement joins TRBV5-1 to TRBJ2-2; TRBD2 matches 10 bases. Trimming removed 0 bases from V and 4 bases from J; junction bases left unmatched: 0. CDR3 size: 15 residues. The germline V gene has CDR1 SGHRS and CDR2 YFSETQ. This CDR3 reads CASSLVAGGTGELFF. In DNA, the CDR3 is TGCGCCAGCAGCTTGGTAGCGGGAGGCACCGGGGAGCTGTTTTTT.

This chain uses TRBV12-5 with TRBJ2-2, with D hard to call. The germline CDR1 and CDR2 sequences are LGHNT and FRNRAP. Trimming removed 1 base at V and 3 bases at J, with 15 bases between. The CDR3 sequence is 17 residues long. CDR3 nucleotides: TGTGCTAGTGGTTTGGCGCAATATTATGGGGACACCGGGGAGCTGTTTTTT. Translated: CASGLAQYYGDTGELFF.

The chain is built from TRBV5-1 and TRBJ2-5; tentatively, D is TRBD1 (7 bases). The CDR3 consists of 16 residues. Trimming stripped 4 bases from V and 1 base from J, with 17 bases between. The germline V gene has CDR1 SGHRS and CDR2 YFSETQ. The CDR3 region is CASSPLQGRIQETQYF. Written as DNA, the CDR3 is TGCGCCAGCAGCCCTTTACAGGGGAGGATCCAAGAGACCCAGTACTTC. The full variable domain, rest sourced from reference TRBV5-1 and TRBJ2-5, is KAGVTQTPRYLIKTRGQQVTLSCSPISGHRSVSWYQQTPGQGLQFLFEYFSETQRNKGNFPGRFSGRQFSNSRSEMNVSTLELGDSALYLCASSPLQGRIQETQYFGPGTRLLVL.

The sample holds one count of this clone. This chain links TRBV7-2 with TRBJ1-2; a weak D match, TRBD1 (5 bases). The CDR3 runs 14 residues. Trimming stripped 1 base from V and 0 bases from J, with 6 bases between. CDR1 SGHTA and CDR2 FQGNSA come from the germline V gene. CDR3 residues: CASSLGGSNYGYTF. CDR3 sequence (DNA): TGTGCCAGCAGCTTAGGGGGGTCTAACTATGGCTACACCTTC.

This rearrangement joins TRBV18 to TRBJ1-5; 11 bases line up with TRBD1. This CDR3 is 17 amino acids long. The V gene end was trimmed by 4 bases and the J gene end by 8 bases; junction bases not matched to a gene: 13. Germline V gives CDR1 KGHSH, CDR2 LQKENI. CDR3 coding DNA: TGTGCCAGCTCACTACAAAGACCGGGACAGGGGGTCAAGCCCCAGCATTTT. Translation gives CASSLQRPGQGVKPQHF.

The chain is built from TRBV6-2 or TRBV6-3 and TRBJ1-1; TRBD1 matches at 7 bases. Germline trimming cut 2 bases from V and 7 bases from J; bases unmatched to any gene: 7. Germline V lookup: CDR1 MNHEY, CDR2 SVGEGT. The CDR3 covers 14 residues. The CDR3 loop is CASSYGGRGVEAFF. The CDR3 coding sequence is TGTGCCAGCAGTTACGGGGGCAGGGGGGTTGAAGCTTTCTTT.

The CDR3 DNA sequence: TGTGCCAGCAGCGCTCGGGGTCTCTATGGCTACACCTTC. Residues: CASSARGLYGYTF. The chain is built from TRBV12-3 or TRBV12-4 and TRBJ1-2, with D unresolved. V lost 6 bases, J lost 4 bases, and 12 bases lay in between. The CDR3 covers 13 residues.

This chain uses TRBV28 with TRBJ1-2; 8 nucleotides match TRBD1. V trimming: 5 bases; J trimming: 8 bases; junction bases outside the gene matches: 10. Germline-derived CDR1 and CDR2 are MDHEN and SYDVKM. The CDR3 consists of 14 residues. The DNA for the CDR3 is TGTGCCAGCAGTGTCGGACAGGGCCTGGGGGGCTACACCTTC. Translated, it gives CASSVGQGLGGYTF.

The chain couples TRBV4-2 to TRBJ2-3; 11 bases match TRBD2. V dropped 0 bases and J dropped 2; count of bases not matched to a gene: 4. Germline V CDR1 and CDR2: LGHNA, YNFKEQ. This CDR3 has 17 amino acids. The DNA of the CDR3 is TGTGCCAGCAGCCAAGATTTAGCGGGGGGGCCCACAGATACGCAGTATTTT. Translating it yields CASSQDLAGGPTDTQYF.

The CDR3 sequence: CASSWTSSPHNEQFF. The CDR3 DNA is TGTGCCAGCTCCTGGACTTCCTCCCCCCACAATGAGCAGTTCTTC. The chain has TRBV14 and TRBJ2-1, with a weak D call TRBD2 (5 bases). The CDR3 totals 15 residues. V was cut by 8 bases and J by 5 bases, with 19 bases left in between. CDR1 is SGHDN and CDR2 is FVKESK in the germline V gene.

The V and J genes are TRBV6-1 and TRBJ1-4; tentative D call: TRBD1 (6 bases). With 2 bases removed from V and 7 bases from J, the gap between germline ends came to 14 bases. Germline CDR1 and CDR2: MNHNS and SASEGT. The CDR3 length is 15 residues. The CDR3 region has the DNA TGTGCCAGCAGTGAAACCCACAGGGATACTGAAAAACTGTTTTTT. The encoded protein is CASSETHRDTEKLFF.

The V call is TRBV12-5, the J call TRBJ1-1; no definite D call. Between the trimmed V and J ends, which lost 3 bases and 3 bases, there was a span of 5 bases. The CDR3 contains 12 residues. Germline lookup yields CDR1 LGHNT and CDR2 FRNRAP. CDR3 sequence: CASGFSYTEAFF. The CDR3 DNA sequence: TGTGCTAGTGGTTTCTCGTACACTGAAGCTTTCTTT.

This clone was observed a single time. The chain is built from TRBV3-1 (or the pseudogene TRBV3-2) and TRBJ2-5; a possible D gene is TRBD2 (5 bases). This CDR3 comprises 14 residues. Germline CDR1 and CDR2: LGHDT and YNNKEL (reference sequence). V was cut by 1 base and J by 4 bases, with 10 bases left in between. The CDR3 loop reads CASSQVGVGETQYF. In DNA form, the CDR3 reads TGTGCCAGCAGCCAAGTCGGGGTAGGAGAGACCCAGTACTTC.

This sequence joins TRBV7-9 and TRBJ2-1, with no clear D. CDR3 length: 11 residues. Trimming shortened V by 6 bases and J by 5 bases, and 5 bases separated the two germline ends. CDR1 SEHNR and CDR2 FQNEAQ come from the germline V gene (reference sequence). The CDR3 region has the DNA TGTGCCAGCAGAAACGACAATGAGCAGTTCTTC. Translation: CASRNDNEQFF. The entire variable domain, with the rest obtained from reference TRBV7-9 and TRBJ2-1, is as follows: DTGVSQNPRHKITKRGQNVTFRCDPISEHNRLYWYRQTLGQGPEFLTYFQNEAQLEKSRLLSDRFSAERPKGSFSTLEIQRTEQGDSAMYLCASRNDNEQFFGPGTRLTVL.

This chain uses TRBV7-2 with TRBJ2-7; 9 bases align to TRBD2. The V and J ends lost 4 bases and 4 bases, in that order; junction bases with no gene match: 11. The CDR3 sequence is 16 residues long. Per germline, CDR1 SGHTA and CDR2 FQGNSA. The CDR3 DNA follows: TGTGCCAGCAGCTACGGGATTCGCGGGAGGGGGTACGAGCAGTACTTC. Residues: CASSYGIRGRGYEQYF.

This sequence joins TRBV5-5 and TRBJ2-3; 7 nucleotides align to TRBD2. J lost 1 base, V lost 1 base, and 6 bases had no gene match. From germline, CDR1 is SGHKS and CDR2 YYEKEE (reference sequence). CDR3 size: 16 residues. DNA for the CDR3: TGTGCCAGCAGCTTGTTAACGGGGGGTCGCACAGATACGCAGTATTTT. This translates into CASSLLTGGRTDTQYF.

The chain links TRBV5-5 to TRBJ1-2; weak D call: TRBD1 (6 bases). V lost 4 bases and J 3 bases, leaving 16 bases between the germline ends. The CDR3 runs 15 residues. The V gene's germline CDR1 is SGHKS and CDR2 YYEKEE (reference sequence). This chain's CDR3 is CASSKDTGTYYGYTF. The CDR3 nucleotides read TGTGCCAGCAGCAAAGACACAGGGACGTACTATGGCTACACCTTC.

The chain is built from TRBV5-1 and TRBJ1-3; 8 positions agree with TRBD1. CDR1 is SGHRS, CDR2 YFSETQ, per germline. This CDR3 has 16 residues. V shed 4 bases, J shed 3 bases, and the junction held 9 bases outside the gene matches. DNA of the CDR3: TGCGCCAGCAGCCCAGGGGGCAGGGGTTATGGAAACACCATATATTTT. Translating gives CASSPGGRGYGNTIYF. Full variable domain (rest looked up from reference TRBV5-1 and TRBJ1-3): KAGVTQTPRYLIKTRGQQVTLSCSPISGHRSVSWYQQTPGQGLQFLFEYFSETQRNKGNFPGRFSGRQFSNSRSEMNVSTLELGDSALYLCASSPGGRGYGNTIYFGEGSWLTVV.

This clone showed up just once. The chain has TRBV10-3 and TRBJ2-5, with TRBD2 matching 10 bases. Germline-derived CDR1 and CDR2 are ENHRY and SYGVKD. Losses at the gene ends were 10 bases for V and 4 bases for J; bases not matched to a gene: 9. The CDR3 covers 14 residues. The CDR3 sequence: CATSLAGGGETQYF. The CDR3 DNA sequence: TGTGCCACCTCATTAGCGGGGGGTGGAGAGACCCAGTACTTC.

The rearrangement joins TRBV6-5 to TRBJ1-5, with 7 bases that match TRBD1. V was clipped by 8 bases and J by 5 bases; unmatched bases: 9. The CDR3 consists of 14 residues. The germline gives CDR1 MNHEY, CDR2 SVGAGI. The CDR3: CASAERQGDQPQHF. CDR3 nucleotides: TGTGCCAGCGCCGAAAGACAGGGCGATCAGCCCCAGCATTTT.

V is TRBV5-5 and J is TRBJ1-5; possible D gene TRBD1, 5 bases. V was pared by 4 bases and J by 2 bases, with 13 bases between. CDR1 and CDR2 from the germline V gene are SGHKS and YYEKEE (reference sequence). This CDR3 is built from 15 residues. The CDR3 is CASSLLGEGNQPQHF. The CDR3 DNA reads TGTGCCAGCAGCCTACTAGGGGAAGGCAATCAGCCCCAGCATTTT.

The chain links TRBV7-9 to TRBJ1-1; 7 nucleotides match TRBD1. In germline, CDR1 is SEHNR, CDR2 FQNEAQ (reference sequence). The CDR3 has 14 amino acids. Unmatched junction bases numbered 4, after V lost 4 bases and J lost 2 bases. CDR3 sequence: CASSSGQANTEAFF. As DNA, the CDR3 is TGTGCCAGCAGCTCTGGACAGGCTAACACTGAAGCTTTCTTT.

The genes are TRBV7-9 and TRBJ2-7; D ambiguous. Germline V gives CDR1 SEHNR, CDR2 FQNEAQ (reference sequence). Trimming shortened V by 3 bases and J by 0 bases, and 9 bases separated the two germline ends. CDR3 length: 14 amino acids. CDR3 nucleotides: TGTGCCAGCAGCTTTGCTACCAGCTCCTACGAGCAGTACTTC. Protein sequence: CASSFATSSYEQYF.

This chain connects TRBV27 to TRBJ2-7, with D uncertain. The germline CDR1 and CDR2 sequences are MNHEY and SMNVEV (reference sequence). The CDR3 covers 14 residues. V lost 4 bases and J lost 2, with 12 bases in between. Here the CDR3 reads CASSSNGPAYEQYF. CDR3 sequence (DNA): TGTGCCAGCAGTTCAAATGGACCTGCCTACGAGCAGTACTTC.

The genes are TRBV7-2 and TRBJ1-1, with no clear D. The germline V gene has CDR1 SGHTA and CDR2 FQGNSA. Trimming left V 9 bases short and J 0 bases short, with 11 bases between. CDR3 length equals 13 residues. In nucleotides, the CDR3 is TGTGCCAGTAAACAGCTTATGAACACTGAAGCTTTCTTT. Its protein is CASKQLMNTEAFF.

This clone is a singleton in its sample. The V call is TRBV5-1, the J call TRBJ2-5; TRBD1 matches 8 bases. Germline V gene sequence: CDR1 SGHRS, CDR2 YFSETQ. After removal of 0 bases from V and 3 bases from J, the junction contained 4 bases not matched to a gene. The CDR3 covers 15 residues. The CDR3 DNA follows: TGCGCCAGCAGCTTGGCTCAGGGGGCGAAAGAGACCCAGTACTTC. As protein: CASSLAQGAKETQYF.